The source of this TCR beta chain is a study of vaccination effects on CD4 cells after COVID-19. V was pared by 1 base and J by 5 bases, with 6 bases between. In germline, CDR1 is DFQATT, CDR2 SNEGSKA (reference sequence). This CDR3 is built from 11 residues. Libraries were prepared by immunoSEQ multiplex PCR; TCRdb keeps only in-frame clonotypes and omits some of them. This table holds about 24,000 clones, over 75% found once. Sequencing followed a ViraFEST assay step that expanded antigen-specific CD4+ T cells with viral peptide pools. Investigators separated out CD4+ T cells once 10 days of culture had passed. Of the BNT162b2 and mRNA-1273 vaccines, participants received two doses of one or the other. Vaccinated participants had no history of SARS-CoV-2 infection and tested negative for nucleocapsid antibodies. With roughly 9.1 ug/ml peptides and roughly 9.3 IU/ml IL-2, 2 million or so PBMC per well were cultured. On day 3 and again on day 7, half the medium was replaced with IL-2 medium.

With regard to this clone: Its antigen is not known.

This sample comprised CD4+ T cells from PBMCs cultured with HCoV-NL63 spike peptides, obtained after COVID-19 vaccination. The TCR was taken from a human donor who received a COVID-19 vaccine. J is TRBJ2-7 and V is TRBV20-1, with D hard to call. CDR3 bases: TGCAGTGCTAGAGGCAGAAACGAGCAGTACTTC. Translating it yields CSARGRNEQYF.